The next 8 T cell receptor beta chains were all read from a single sample in a study of blood T cell repertoires in COVID-19. Assay used: immunoSEQ multiplex PCR; TCRdb lists only in-frame clones, some missing. The data hold tens of thousands of clones, with approximately 85% observed a single time. Sequencing was performed on peripheral blood. Every receptor here comes from a man at least 80 years old with acute or convalescent COVID-19.

J is TRBJ2-2 and V is TRBV5-1, with D possibly being TRBD2 (6 bases). Trimming pared 4 bases from V and 1 base from J, leaving 11 bases between. The CDR3 is 15 residues long. The germline CDR1 and CDR2 sequences are SGHRS and YFSETQ. The CDR3 coding sequence is TGCGCCAGCAGCCTGGGACTCCAGAACACCGGGGAGCTGTTTTTT. The encoded protein is CASSLGLQNTGELFF.

The chain is built from TRBV5-4 and TRBJ1-1; possible D gene TRBD1, 6 bases. Trimming pared 0 bases from V and 0 bases from J, leaving 12 bases between. Germline CDR1 and CDR2: SGHNT and YYREEE (reference sequence). The CDR3 loop spans 16 amino acids. CDR3 coding DNA: TGTGCCAGCAGCTTGGGGACAGCCGAAATGAACACTGAAGCTTTCTTT. This codes for CASSLGTAEMNTEAFF. Variable domain in full (rest from reference TRBV5-4 and TRBJ1-1): ETGVTQSPTHLIKTRGQQVTLRCSSQSGHNTVSWYQQALGQGPQFIFQYYREEENGRGNFPPRFSGLQFPNYSSELNVNALELDDSALYLCASSLGTAEMNTEAFFGQGTRLTVV.

The V gene is TRBV5-5, the J gene TRBJ2-3, with 9 positions matching TRBD1. This CDR3 spans 15 amino acids. With 0 bases clipped from V and 3 bases from J, the junction kept 2 bases outside the gene matches. The germline CDR1 and CDR2 sequences are SGHKS and YYEKEE (reference sequence). Here the CDR3 reads CASSLVGQGTDTQYF. CDR3 nucleotide sequence: TGTGCCAGCAGCTTGGTGGGACAGGGAACAGATACGCAGTATTTT.

V gene TRBV19 combines with J gene TRBJ2-2; 7 bases align to TRBD2. V lost 4 bases, J lost 6 bases, and 8 bases stayed unmatched. The CDR3 has 15 amino acids. The germline V gene has CDR1 LNHDA and CDR2 SQIVND (reference sequence). For the CDR3, the DNA is TGTGCCAGTAGTAGGGAGACTAGCTATCCCGGGGAGCTGTTTTTT. Its protein is CASSRETSYPGELFF.

This chain's CDR3 is CASSLVAGGPHEQYF. The CDR3, as DNA: TGTGCCAGCAGTTTGGTTGCGGGAGGGCCACACGAGCAGTACTTC. The chain has TRBV27 and TRBJ2-7; 9 nucleotides align to TRBD2. This CDR3 spans 15 amino acids. J lost 5 bases, V lost 3 bases, and 8 bases had no gene match. Per germline, CDR1 MNHEY and CDR2 SMNVEV (reference sequence).

This clone has only a few counts. This chain uses TRBV18 with TRBJ2-7, with 12 bases lining up with TRBD2. CDR1 KGHSH and CDR2 LQKENI come from the germline V gene. The V and J ends lost 3 bases and 3 bases, in that order; junction bases with no gene match: 12. The CDR3 is made up of 18 amino acids. CDR3 sequence: CASSPGLAGRSTLYEQYF. The CDR3 DNA reads TGTGCCAGCTCACCGGGACTAGCGGGTCGTTCTACTCTCTACGAGCAGTACTTC.

This rearrangement joins TRBV10-3 to TRBJ1-4; D is uncertain. V was trimmed by 4 bases and J by 4 bases, leaving 10 bases between them. This CDR3 comprises 14 residues. The germline gives CDR1 ENHRY, CDR2 SYGVKD. DNA for the CDR3: TGTGCCATCAGTGGCGCAGGAGGTAATGAAAAACTGTTTTTT. It yields the protein CAISGAGGNEKLFF.

This rearrangement joins TRBV14 to TRBJ1-6; D not resolved. The CDR3 extends over 19 amino acids. Trimming took 1 base from V and 0 from J, leaving 16 bases between them. CDR1 and CDR2 (germline): SGHDN, FVKESK. CDR3 bases: TGTGCCAGCAGCCAAGGGTATGTGGATTCGGGCTCCTATAATTCACCCCTCCACTTT. The encoded protein is CASSQGYVDSGSYNSPLHF.